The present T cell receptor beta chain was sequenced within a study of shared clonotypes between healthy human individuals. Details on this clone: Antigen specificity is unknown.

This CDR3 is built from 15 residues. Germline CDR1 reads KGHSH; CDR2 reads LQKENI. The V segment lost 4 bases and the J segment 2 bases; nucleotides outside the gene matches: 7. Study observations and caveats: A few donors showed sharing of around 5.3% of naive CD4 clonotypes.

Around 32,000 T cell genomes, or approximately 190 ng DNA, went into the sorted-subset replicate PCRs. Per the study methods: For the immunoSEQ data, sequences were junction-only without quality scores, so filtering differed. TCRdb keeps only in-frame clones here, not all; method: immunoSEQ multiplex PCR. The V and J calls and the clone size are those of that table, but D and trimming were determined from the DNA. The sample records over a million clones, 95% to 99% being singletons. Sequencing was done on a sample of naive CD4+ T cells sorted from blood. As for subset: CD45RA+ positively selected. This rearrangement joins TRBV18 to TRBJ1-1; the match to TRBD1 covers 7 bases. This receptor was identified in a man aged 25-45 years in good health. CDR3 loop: CASSLGTVLNTEAFF. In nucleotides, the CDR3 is TGTGCCAGCTCACTAGGGACAGTACTAAACACTGAAGCTTTCTTT.